A single sample is the source of the 30 T cell receptor beta chains below, sequenced in a study of blood T cell repertoires in COVID-19. Sequencing was performed with immunoSEQ multiplex PCR; in TCRdb, only in-frame clones are kept and a portion is missing. The table lists more than 75,000 clones, around 90% of them singletons, with roughly 8.7% in the top ten. Specimen: peripheral blood. The receptors were sampled from a woman aged 70-85 years with acute or convalescent COVID-19.

The V gene is TRBV28, the J gene TRBJ2-3, with D possibly TRBD2 on 5 matching bases. The CDR3 is 14 amino acids. Germline V CDR1 and CDR2: MDHEN, SYDVKM. V dropped 6 bases and J dropped 2 bases, with 12 bases sitting between them. The chain's CDR3 is CASSTDRDTDTQYF. CDR3 DNA: TGTGCCAGCAGCACCGATCGGGACACAGATACGCAGTATTTT. Combining the CDR3 with reference TRBV28 and TRBJ2-3 gives the whole variable domain DVKVTQSSRYLVKRTGEKVFLECVQDMDHENMFWYRQDPGLGLRLIYFSYDVKMKEKGDIPEGYSVSREKKERFSLILESASTNQTSMYLCASSTDRDTDTQYFGPGTRLTVL.

This clone was detected only a few times. The chain recombines TRBV2 with TRBJ1-5; no firm D call. Germline V gene sequence: CDR1 SNHLY, CDR2 FYNNEI. Trimming left V 2 bases short and J 4 bases short, with 9 bases between. CDR3 length: 14 amino acids. CDR3 loop: CASSEQAANQPQHF. As DNA, the CDR3 is TGTGCCAGCAGTGAACAGGCAGCAAATCAGCCCCAGCATTTT.

The CDR3 DNA reads as TGTGCCAGCAGCTTAGAGGAGGGTCCCACGGTGGAGCAGTACTTC. Translating it yields CASSLEEGPTVEQYF. The V gene is TRBV7-2, the J gene TRBJ2-7; D may be TRBD2 (6 bases). The V and J ends lost 1 base and 7 bases respectively, with 17 bases between them. Germline V gene sequence: CDR1 SGHTA, CDR2 FQGNSA. The CDR3 extends over 15 amino acids.

The chain is built from TRBV5-1 and TRBJ2-3, with TRBD2 identical over 10 bases. J was trimmed by 6 bases and V by 0 bases; bases with no gene match: 10. Germline-derived CDR1 and CDR2 are SGHRS and YFSETQ. The CDR3 covers 17 residues. The CDR3 loop is CASSLAPSGGARDTQYF. The CDR3 DNA reads TGCGCCAGCAGCTTGGCCCCCAGCGGGGGGGCCAGGGATACGCAGTATTTT.

The chain couples TRBV10-2 to TRBJ1-3, with 8 bases identical to TRBD1. CDR1 and CDR2 (germline): WSHSY, SAAADI. The CDR3 sequence is 15 residues long. With 2 bases clipped from V and 5 bases from J, the junction kept 5 bases outside the gene matches. DNA of the CDR3: TGCGCCAGCAGTGAGCGTGGACAGGGAAGAAACACCATATATTTT. Its translation: CASSERGQGRNTIYF.

The gene calls are TRBV28 and TRBJ2-7; 7 bases are shared with TRBD1. Germline V gives CDR1 MDHEN, CDR2 SYDVKM. CDR3 length: 14 residues. V lost 5 bases to trimming and J lost 3 bases; unmatched junction nucleotides: 7. CDR3 sequence reads: CASSQQGLLYEQYF. The CDR3 DNA reads TGTGCCAGCAGTCAACAGGGGTTACTCTACGAGCAGTACTTC.

V gene TRBV18 combines with J gene TRBJ1-4, with TRBD1 matching over 9 bases. This CDR3 contains 15 residues. V was clipped by 2 bases and J by 4 bases; unmatched bases: 2. The germline V gene encodes CDR1 KGHSH and CDR2 LQKENI. The chain's CDR3 is CASSPGTGNNEKLFF. The CDR3 nucleotides are TGTGCCAGCTCACCAGGGACAGGGAATAATGAAAAACTGTTTTTT.

The genes are TRBV19 and TRBJ2-1, with unresolved D. The ends were cut back, 4 bases at V and 7 bases at J, with 5 bases in the middle. The CDR3 extends over 11 amino acids. The germline V gene encodes CDR1 LNHDA and CDR2 SQIVND (reference sequence). CDR3 DNA sequence: TGTGCCAGTAGTAGAGTTAATGAGCAGTTCTTC. Its protein product is CASSRVNEQFF.

V usage is TRBV7-9 and J usage is TRBJ2-5, with TRBD2 identical over 12 bases. The CDR3 consists of 16 residues. The V and J ends lost 3 bases and 6 bases, in that order; junction bases with no gene match: 8. Germline V gene data show CDR1 as SEHNR and CDR2 as FQNEAQ (reference sequence). The CDR3 here is CASSFRLAGGIQTQYF. The CDR3 region has the DNA TGTGCCAGCAGCTTTCGGCTAGCGGGAGGGATTCAGACCCAGTACTTC.

A single count supports this clone. The chain links TRBV5-6 to TRBJ1-1, with TRBD1 as a possible D gene (6 bases). V was shortened by 4 bases and J by 5 bases, with 18 bases between the two germline ends. CDR3 length equals 15 residues. Germline V gene data show CDR1 as SGHDT and CDR2 as YYEEEE. As DNA, the CDR3 is TGTGCCAGCAGCGCCATAGGGGGACCCCCAACTGAAGCTTTCTTT. It specifies CASSAIGGPPTEAFF.

V gene TRBV6-5 combines with J gene TRBJ2-1; D is undetermined. V was cut by 4 bases and J by 6 bases, with 16 bases left in between. Germline values: CDR1 MNHEY, CDR2 SVGAGI. This CDR3 has 15 residues. Here the CDR3 reads CASSSSVAASNEQFF. In DNA form, the CDR3 reads TGTGCCAGCAGTTCTTCAGTTGCCGCCAGCAATGAGCAGTTCTTC.

In its sample, this clone was seen once. The chain links TRBV6-2 or TRBV6-3 to TRBJ2-1, with 10 bases aligning to TRBD2. The CDR3 extends over 16 amino acids. Germline values: CDR1 MNHEY, CDR2 SVGEGT. The J segment lost 12 bases and the V segment lost 2 bases, leaving 13 bases of the junction unmatched. CDR3 bases: TGTGCCAGCAGTTACCCACCAGGGCTAGCGGGAGAACGGCAGTTCTTC. Its protein product is CASSYPPGLAGERQFF.

This clone has just one count. The genes are TRBV6-5 and TRBJ2-2; 7 bases agree with TRBD1. The CDR3 spans 15 residues. CDR1 is MNHEY and CDR2 is SVGAGI in the germline V gene. The V gene end was trimmed by 6 bases and the J gene end by 4 bases; junction bases not matched to a gene: 8. The CDR3 DNA reads TGTGCCAGCAGAAAGGGGGCGCCGGGCACCGGGGAGCTGTTTTTT. Translating gives CASRKGAPGTGELFF.

V is TRBV30 and J is TRBJ2-3; 8 bases are a match to TRBD1. CDR1 and CDR2 (germline): GTSNPN, SVGIG (reference sequence). The length of the CDR3 is 15 residues. V shed 5 bases, J shed 2 bases, and the junction held 9 bases outside the gene matches. The CDR3 DNA reads as TGTGCCTGGGATGTCGGGACAGGAGTCACAGATACGCAGTATTTT. The encoded protein is CAWDVGTGVTDTQYF.

V usage is TRBV10-1 and J usage is TRBJ2-2, with D possibly TRBD1 on 5 matching bases. The germline V gene encodes CDR1 WNHNN and CDR2 SYGVQD (reference sequence). CDR3 length equals 14 residues. The V gene lost 6 bases and the J gene lost 2 bases, with 10 bases spanning the gap. Here the CDR3 DNA reads TGCGCCAGCAGGGACACCCCAAACACCGGGGAGCTGTTTTTT. Its translation is CASRDTPNTGELFF.

V is TRBV7-9 and J is TRBJ2-3; 7 positions agree with TRBD1. With V trimmed by 2 bases and J by 2 bases, 10 bases remained unmatched. The CDR3 runs to 17 residues. Germline-derived CDR1 and CDR2 are SEHNR and FQNEAQ (reference sequence). The CDR3 loop is CASSLPMGQLDTDTQYF. DNA for the CDR3: TGTGCCAGCAGCTTACCCATGGGACAGTTAGACACAGATACGCAGTATTTT. The variable domain in full, with the rest retrieved from reference TRBV7-9 and TRBJ2-3, is DTGVSQNPRHKITKRGQNVTFRCDPISEHNRLYWYRQTLGQGPEFLTYFQNEAQLEKSRLLSDRFSAERPKGSFSTLEIQRTEQGDSAMYLCASSLPMGQLDTDTQYFGPGTRLTVL.

The V call is TRBV5-1, the J call TRBJ2-7; tentatively, D is TRBD1 (6 bases). CDR1 is SGHRS, CDR2 YFSETQ, per germline. This CDR3 has 12 residues. Trimming removed 4 bases at V and 6 bases at J, with 11 bases between. The chain's CDR3 is CASSILGGEQYF. For the CDR3, the DNA is TGCGCCAGCAGCATCCTAGGGGGCGAGCAGTACTTC.

This sequence joins TRBV2 and TRBJ2-1, with TRBD2 identical over 8 bases. The CDR3 consists of 15 residues. The V and J ends lost 3 bases and 4 bases, in that order; junction bases with no gene match: 5. Per the germline V gene, CDR1 is SNHLY and CDR2 is FYNNEI. This chain's CDR3 is CASSESGSGYNEQFF. Written as DNA, the CDR3 is TGTGCCAGCAGTGAGAGCGGGAGCGGTTACAATGAGCAGTTCTTC.

This chain uses TRBV7-8 with TRBJ2-7; 9 bases match TRBD2. Looked up from germline, CDR1 is SGHVS and CDR2 is FQNEAQ. This CDR3 has 16 amino acids. Trimming took 5 bases from V and 2 from J; bases not matched to a gene: 10. This chain's CDR3 is CASSPTGLAGTYEQYF. CDR3 coding DNA: TGTGCCAGCAGCCCAACCGGTCTAGCGGGGACCTACGAGCAGTACTTC.

The chain joins TRBV13 to TRBJ2-7; D perhaps matches TRBD1 (5 bases). Germline V gene lookup returns CDR1 PRHDT and CDR2 FYEKMQ (reference sequence). V dropped 5 bases and J dropped 3 bases, with 11 bases sitting between them. CDR3 length: 13 residues. The CDR3 DNA reads TGTGCCAGCAGCCCCACCGACAGCTACGAGCAGTACTTC. The encoded protein is CASSPTDSYEQYF.

A remark on this clone: One end of the junction fails to match germline, which may point to a read error. This chain connects TRBV19 to TRBJ1-4; D is undetermined. The germline V gene encodes CDR1 LNHDA and CDR2 SQIVND (reference sequence). CDR3 length: 15 amino acids. The CDR3 protein is CVSSARRATNEKLFF. CDR3 sequence (DNA): TGTGTCAGTAGTGCCCGGCGGGCAACTAATGAAAAACTGTTTTTT.

The J gene is TRBJ2-1, the V gene TRBV14; D gene unclear. V lost 1 base to trimming and J lost 4 bases, with 8 bases between them. The CDR3 extends over 14 amino acids. Germline loops: CDR1 SGHDN, CDR2 FVKESK. CDR3 amino acids: CASSQGTEYNEQFF. In nucleotides, the CDR3 is TGTGCCAGCAGCCAAGGAACAGAATACAATGAGCAGTTCTTC.

This clone has just a few counts. V is TRBV7-3 and J is TRBJ2-7; 11 bases agree with TRBD2. The V gene end was trimmed by 1 base and the J gene end by 2 bases; junction bases not matched to a gene: 1. Germline V gene data show CDR1 as SGHTA and CDR2 as FQGTGA. This CDR3 contains 15 residues. DNA for the CDR3: TGTGCCAGCAGCTTAAGTAGCGGGGGGGCCTACGAGCAGTACTTC. Residues: CASSLSSGGAYEQYF.

The chain uses TRBV7-2 and TRBJ1-2; 8 bases line up with TRBD1. The germline CDR1 and CDR2 sequences are SGHTA and FQGNSA. The junction had 9 bases not matched to a gene; V was cut back by 2 bases and J by 7 bases. CDR3 size: 15 residues. The CDR3 here is CASSLYPRGHRGYTF. In nucleotides, the CDR3 is TGTGCCAGCAGCTTATATCCCAGGGGGCACCGTGGCTACACCTTC. Together with reference TRBV7-2 and TRBJ1-2, the CDR3 gives the full variable domain: GAGVSQSPSNKVTEKGKDVELRCDPISGHTALYWYRQSLGQGLEFLIYFQGNSAPDKSGLPSDRFSAERTGGSVSTLTIQRTQQEDSAVYLCASSLYPRGHRGYTFGSGTRLTVV.

V is TRBV24-1 and J is TRBJ2-5, with no clear D. Germline V gene data show CDR1 as KGHDR and CDR2 as SFDVKD. This CDR3 is 15 amino acids long. The V end lost 0 bases, the J end lost 1 base, and 8 bases lay between the germline ends. The CDR3 loop is CATSDLRVSQETQYF. CDR3 in DNA: TGTGCCACCAGTGATTTGCGGGTAAGCCAAGAGACCCAGTACTTC.

The rearrangement uses TRBV6-1 and TRBJ2-4; D is unclear. The CDR3 has 14 amino acids. The germline gives CDR1 MNHNS, CDR2 SASEGT. Trimming cost V 3 bases and J 2 bases, with 8 bases left between them. The CDR3 spells CASSELTSKNIQYF. The CDR3 DNA reads as TGTGCCAGCAGTGAGTTAACTTCCAAAAACATTCAGTACTTC.

The chain uses TRBV11-2 and TRBJ1-2; possibly TRBD1 for D (6 bases). Germline V gives CDR1 SGHAT, CDR2 FQNNGV. Deletions cut 5 bases from V and 2 bases from J, with 21 bases between. The CDR3 covers 17 residues. CDR3 bases: TGTGCCAGCAGCCCCATGCATGGTTTGGGGGCGAACTATGGCTACACCTTC. Amino acid sequence: CASSPMHGLGANYGYTF. The full variable domain, completed using reference TRBV11-2 and TRBJ1-2, is EAGVAQSPRYKIIEKRQSVAFWCNPISGHATLYWYQQILGQGPKLLIQFQNNGVVDDSQLPKDRFSAERLKGVDSTLKIQPAKLEDSAVYLCASSPMHGLGANYGYTFGSGTRLTVV.

The CDR3 region has the DNA TGTGCCAGTAGTATCACAGGGGCCGGGTTGGACACTGAAGCTTTCTTT. Translating gives CASSITGAGLDTEAFF. The chain employs TRBV19 and TRBJ1-1, with TRBD1 matching 7 bases. CDR3 length equals 16 residues. CDR1 is LNHDA and CDR2 is SQIVND in the germline V gene (reference sequence). J lost 3 bases, V lost 3 bases, and 10 bases had no gene match.

The chain joins TRBV19 to TRBJ2-7; D is perhaps TRBD2 (5 bases). Trimming took off 3 bases at V and 6 bases at J, with 15 bases between the two ends. The CDR3 runs to 14 residues. CDR1 is LNHDA, CDR2 SQIVND, per germline (reference sequence). CDR3 protein: CASSISSWKSEQYF. For the CDR3, the DNA is TGTGCCAGTAGTATTTCTAGCTGGAAATCCGAGCAGTACTTC.

This chain uses TRBV6-1 with TRBJ2-5; 8 bases align to TRBD2. This CDR3 has 15 residues. After removal of 3 bases from V and 9 bases from J, the junction contained 12 bases not matched to a gene. CDR1 and CDR2 from the germline V gene are MNHNS and SASEGT. The CDR3 DNA is TGTGCCAGCAGTGATAATGCCCCGGGGGGGCCGGCCCAGTACTTC. It specifies CASSDNAPGGPAQYF.